This T cell receptor beta chain was recorded in a study of T cell repertoires in cytomegalovirus infection. In the study overall: The public TCR beta signatures pointed to both CMV infection and matching HLA type. Study results and caveats: Pooled public TCR beta family frequency picked out CMV carriers with the relevant HLA. What dominated the ex vivo response were HLA-C-restricted CMV-specific TCR beta clonotypes.

With regard to this clonotype: Antigen unknown.

MiXCR, applied by TCRdb to the reads, yields one record per CDR3 protein. The sample has a few hundred thousand distinct CDR3 sequences, about a sixth seen once. The ends lost 2 bases at V and 4 bases at J; junction bases unmatched: 7. The CDR3 contains 15 residues. Per the germline V gene, CDR1 is MNHEY and CDR2 is SVGEGT. The receptor was derived from a human donor in good health (CMV status not recorded). Some clones in this sample may be carry-over from other donors' samples. This chain links TRBV6-2 or TRBV6-3 with TRBJ2-7; TRBD2 matches at 8 bases. The sample consisted of CD8+ T cells from PBMCs. The chain's CDR3 is CASSYTASGHYEQYF. The CDR3 DNA follows: TGTGCCAGCAGTTACACGGCTAGCGGGCATTACGAGCAGTACTTC.